These 9 T cell receptor beta chains originate from one sample sequenced in a study of control samples from healthy donors and cancer patients. Sequencing was performed with immunoSEQ multiplex PCR; in TCRdb, only in-frame clones are kept and a portion is missing. The data hold about 250,000 clones, with more than 65% observed a single time. The source material was PBMCs. The receptors come from a woman aged 55 to 70 with lung cancer.

The chain uses TRBV10-1 and TRBJ2-1; TRBD1 matches at 8 bases. The CDR3 is made up of 14 amino acids. The V gene's germline CDR1 is WNHNN and CDR2 SYGVQD (reference sequence). V gave up 5 bases and J gave up 8 bases; unmatched junction bases: 8. The CDR3 is CASSRTQGADEQFF. The CDR3, as DNA: TGCGCCAGCAGTAGGACCCAGGGGGCCGATGAGCAGTTCTTC.

This clone was picked up a small number of times. This rearrangement joins TRBV25-1 to TRBJ2-3, with D unclear. Trimming took 4 bases from V and 2 from J, leaving 10 bases between them. Per germline, CDR1 MGHDK and CDR2 SYGVNS. This CDR3 has 14 residues. The CDR3 DNA reads TGTGCCAGCAGTGGACCGGAAATCACAGATACGCAGTATTTT. Encoded protein: CASSGPEITDTQYF. The full variable domain, rest sourced from reference TRBV25-1 and TRBJ2-3, is EADIYQTPRYLVIGTGKKITLECSQTMGHDKMYWYQQDPGMELHLIHYSYGVNSTEKGDLSSESTVSRIRTEHFPLTLESARPSHTSQYLCASSGPEITDTQYFGPGTRLTVL.

The chain has TRBV18 and TRBJ1-6; tentatively, D is TRBD1 (5 bases). This CDR3 region has 14 residues. V dropped 2 bases and J dropped 8 bases, with 10 bases sitting between them. The V gene's germline CDR1 is KGHSH and CDR2 LQKENI. The CDR3 DNA sequence: TGTGCCAGCTCACCAGGGGGTATTGATTCACCCCTCCACTTT. As protein: CASSPGGIDSPLHF.

The rearrangement joins TRBV9 to TRBJ2-1; 7 bases map to TRBD2. Germline CDR1 SGDLS, CDR2 YYNGEE. The length of the CDR3 is 14 residues. J gave up 0 bases and V 8 bases, and 5 bases lay outside the gene matches. CDR3 in amino acids: CASNRDYSYNEQFF. The CDR3 DNA follows: TGTGCCAGTAACCGGGACTACTCCTACAATGAGCAGTTCTTC. Full variable domain (missing parts from reference TRBV9 and TRBJ2-1): DSGVTQTPKHLITATGQRVTLRCSPRSGDLSVYWYQQSLDQGLQFLIQYYNGEERAKGNILERFSAQQFPDLHSELNLSSLELGDSALYFCASNRDYSYNEQFFGPGTRLTVL.

The gene calls are TRBV3-1 (or the pseudogene TRBV3-2) and TRBJ2-7, with D uncertain. Trimming took off 2 bases at V and 6 bases at J, with 20 bases between the two ends. Germline lookup yields CDR1 LGHDT and CDR2 YNNKEL (reference sequence). This CDR3 region has 16 residues. CDR3 nucleotides: TGTGCCAGCAGCCAACGGGCGATAGCAGTATCAAGCGAGCAGTACTTC. Translating gives CASSQRAIAVSSEQYF.

V and J are TRBV29-1 and TRBJ2-1; the match to TRBD2 covers 8 bases. The CDR3 contains 14 residues. J gave up 4 bases and V 6 bases, and 8 bases lay outside the gene matches. Germline loops: CDR1 SQVTM, CDR2 ANQGSEA. In nucleotides, the CDR3 is TGCAGCGTAACTATTGGACTAGCTTACAATGAGCAGTTCTTC. Protein sequence: CSVTIGLAYNEQFF.

The chain is built from TRBV7-8 and TRBJ2-3, with 10 bases that match TRBD1. The CDR3 sequence is 15 residues long. Germline-derived CDR1 and CDR2 are SGHVS and FQNEAQ. The junction had 3 bases not matched to a gene; V was cut back by 1 base and J by 5 bases. CDR3 in amino acids: CASSLGQGAIDTQYF. In DNA, the CDR3 is TGTGCCAGCAGCTTAGGACAGGGGGCAATAGATACGCAGTATTTT. Filled out from reference TRBV7-8 and TRBJ2-3, the complete variable domain reads GAGVSQSPRYKVAKRGQDVALRCDPISGHVSLFWYQQALGQGPEFLTYFQNEAQLDKSGLPSDRFFAERPEGSVSTLKIQRTQQEDSAVYLCASSLGQGAIDTQYFGPGTRLTVL.

Only one count was recorded for this clone. The genes are TRBV6-1 and TRBJ2-5; no firm D call. Germline CDR1 and CDR2: MNHNS and SASEGT. The CDR3 is 13 amino acids. The V end lost 0 bases, the J end lost 5 bases, and 7 bases lay between the germline ends. In DNA form, the CDR3 reads TGTGCCAGCAGTGAAGCTTGGGCGGAGACCCAGTACTTC. Residues: CASSEAWAETQYF.

In this sample, this clone turned up once. This chain joins TRBV15 and TRBJ2-5; 12 bases map to TRBD1. The CDR3 runs to 16 residues. Per the germline V gene, CDR1 is LNHNV and CDR2 is YYDKDF (reference sequence). With V trimmed by 3 bases and J by 5 bases, 7 bases remained unmatched. This CDR3 is CATSRGDRGREETQYF. The CDR3 DNA sequence: TGTGCCACCAGCAGGGGGGACAGGGGGCGTGAGGAGACCCAGTACTTC.